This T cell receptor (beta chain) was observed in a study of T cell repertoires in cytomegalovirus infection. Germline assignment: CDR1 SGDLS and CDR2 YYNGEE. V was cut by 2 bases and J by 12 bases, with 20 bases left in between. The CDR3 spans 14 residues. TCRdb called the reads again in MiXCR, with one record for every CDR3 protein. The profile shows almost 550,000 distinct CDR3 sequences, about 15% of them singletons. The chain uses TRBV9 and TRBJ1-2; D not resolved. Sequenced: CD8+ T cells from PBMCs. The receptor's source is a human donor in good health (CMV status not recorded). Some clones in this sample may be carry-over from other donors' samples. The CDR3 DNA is TGTGCCAGCAGCGTGGATGGAAAGGGCTCCCCAGACACCTTC. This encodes CASSVDGKGSPDTF.